The entry below gives a single T cell receptor (beta chain) sequence along with its context. This sample is part of a study of early stage breast cancer tumors. Profiling relied on immunoSEQ multiplex PCR, and the TCRdb table lists in-frame clones only, not all of them. This sample has 25,000 to 30,000 clones, with roughly 50% found just once. V lost 0 bases to trimming and J lost 4 bases, with 11 bases between them. The length of the CDR3 is 14 residues. Germline CDR1 SGHDT, CDR2 YYEEEE. Material for sequencing was breast tumor tissue. The rearrangement joins TRBV5-6 to TRBJ2-7, with D perhaps TRBD1 (6 bases). This clonotype was obtained from a person aged 45 to 60 with breast cancer. CDR3 bases: TGTGCCAGCAGCTTGGCCATAGGGACATACGAGCAGTACTTC. Its protein is CASSLAIGTYEQYF.